This TCR beta chain comes out of a study of T cell responses to AZD1222 COVID-19 vaccine. Study results and caveats: Across the whole spike, CD4 TCRs peaked at regions 160-218 and 743-854. Scientists sampled the repertoires only once the peak T cell response had passed. There were mostly white British donors and more females than males, and clonal diversity was possibly underestimated.

Pooled in the analysis were second doses at about 4 or about 12 weeks. Looked up from germline, CDR1 is SGHVS and CDR2 is FQNEAQ. The V and J ends lost 1 base and 0 bases respectively, with 6 bases between them. This CDR3 is 15 amino acids long. The table came from immunoSEQ multiplex PCR; TCRdb's copy has only in-frame clones and leaves some out. The sample records more than 30,000 clones, 85% to 90% being singletons. In regard to this clone: Its antigen is not known.

Here the sequenced sample was peripheral blood, taken 28 days after the second AZD1222 dose. This rearrangement joins TRBV7-8 to TRBJ1-4; D ambiguous. The sequence came from an adult who received the AZD1222 COVID-19 vaccine. The CDR3 region is CASSLGRATNEKLFF. CDR3 DNA sequence: TGTGCCAGCAGCTTAGGCCGAGCAACTAATGAAAAACTGTTTTTT.